Listed here are 28 T cell receptor beta chains from one sample, sequenced in a study of T-cell reconstitution after alpha-beta-depleted transplantation in children. Preparation of the TCRbeta library used unique molecular identifiers. TCRdb used MiXCR to reprocess the PCR reads, holding one entry per CDR3 protein. The sample lists about 240,000 distinct CDR3 sequences, 25% seen once, with less than 3.5% in the top ten. Sample: PBMCs, taken before TCRalphabeta/CD19-depleted stem cell transplant. These TCRs come from a girl under 10 years old with Fanconi anemia, due to receive a stem cell transplant.

This clonotype was picked up a small number of times. V and J are TRBV20-1 and TRBJ2-1; 7 nucleotides agree with TRBD1. Germline V gives CDR1 DFQATT, CDR2 SNEGSKA (reference sequence). This CDR3 contains 16 residues. Trimming at V came to 5 bases and at J to 0 bases, leaving 10 bases not matched to a gene. The CDR3 DNA reads TGCAGTGCTGGACAGGTTTTTCGGAGCTCCTACAATGAGCAGTTCTTC. This gives the protein CSAGQVFRSSYNEQFF.

Only a few counts were recorded for this clonotype. The chain joins TRBV29-1 to TRBJ2-7, with TRBD2 identical over 12 bases. The V gene end was trimmed by 4 bases and the J gene end by 4 bases; junction bases not matched to a gene: 5. The germline V gene encodes CDR1 SQVTM and CDR2 ANQGSEA. The CDR3 length is 14 residues. CDR3 amino acids: CSVGGLAGYYEQYF. CDR3 in DNA: TGCAGCGTTGGGGGACTAGCGGGTTATTACGAGCAGTACTTC.

This clonotype was detected a few times. As DNA, the CDR3 is TGCAGCGTCGGGGACAGGGTCTATGGCTACACCTTC. Translating gives CSVGDRVYGYTF. This chain connects TRBV29-1 to TRBJ1-2, with 9 positions matching TRBD1. CDR3 size: 12 residues. Trimming took 6 bases from V and 4 from J; bases not matched to a gene: 3. Per germline, CDR1 SQVTM and CDR2 ANQGSEA.

This clonotype has ten or more counts. The chain employs TRBV12-3 or TRBV12-4 and TRBJ2-1, with D possibly matching TRBD2 (6 bases). The V end lost 4 bases, the J end lost 0 bases, and 10 bases lay between the germline ends. The CDR3 covers 15 residues. The DNA for the CDR3 is TGTGCCAGCAGTTCCCCGGGGGACTCCTACAATGAGCAGTTCTTC. Its protein is CASSSPGDSYNEQFF.

Many counts were recorded for this clonotype. The chain is built from TRBV12-3 or TRBV12-4 and TRBJ2-7, with D tentatively TRBD1 (6 bases). The CDR3 is 11 amino acids. V dropped 6 bases and J dropped 6 bases, with 9 bases sitting between them. CDR3 region: CASSQGPEQYF. The CDR3, as DNA: TGTGCCAGCAGCCAGGGGCCCGAGCAGTACTTC.

The chain uses TRBV12-3 or TRBV12-4 and TRBJ2-7; no clear D gene. The CDR3 is 10 amino acids. V lost 5 bases to trimming and J lost 4 bases, with 3 bases between them. CDR3 residues: CASSPYEQYF. The CDR3 DNA reads TGTGCCAGCAGTCCTTACGAGCAGTACTTC.

This clonotype came up many times. The rearrangement uses TRBV15 and TRBJ2-1, with 7 bases fitting TRBD1. V shed 2 bases and J 4 bases; nucleotides not matched to a gene: 2. CDR1 LNHNV and CDR2 YYDKDF come from the germline V gene (reference sequence). The CDR3 loop spans 14 amino acids. CDR3 sequence reads: CATSRRTGYNEQFF. In DNA, the CDR3 is TGTGCCACCAGCAGACGGACAGGTTACAATGAGCAGTTCTTC.

The chain couples TRBV29-1 to TRBJ2-1; 8 nucleotides line up with TRBD2. V was clipped by 2 bases and J by 2 bases; unmatched bases: 5. This CDR3 has 15 amino acids. Germline V gene sequence: CDR1 SQVTM, CDR2 ANQGSEA. The CDR3 DNA follows: TGCAGCGTTGAACCCTCGGGACTAGCCTACAATGAGCAGTTCTTC. Residues: CSVEPSGLAYNEQFF.

This clonotype was found many times. The V and J genes are TRBV7-6 and TRBJ2-3, with D tentatively TRBD2 (5 bases). Trimming took off 2 bases at V and 3 bases at J, with 9 bases between the two ends. The CDR3 extends over 14 amino acids. The germline gives CDR1 SGHVS, CDR2 FNYEAQ. This CDR3 reads CASSLSPGTDTQYF. The CDR3 DNA reads as TGTGCCAGCAGCTTATCTCCGGGAACAGATACGCAGTATTTT. The full variable domain, its missing parts supplied by reference TRBV7-6 and TRBJ2-3, is GAGVSQSPRYKVTKRGQDVALRCDPISGHVSLYWYRQALGQGPEFLTYFNYEAQQDKSGLPNDRFSAERPEGSISTLTIQRTEQRDSAMYRCASSLSPGTDTQYFGPGTRLTVL.

This clonotype has more than one count but fewer than ten. The chain carries TRBV18 and TRBJ2-7, with D maybe TRBD2 (6 bases). The germline CDR1 and CDR2 sequences are KGHSH and LQKENI. V was trimmed by 3 bases and J by 3 bases, leaving 12 bases between them. The CDR3 is 14 amino acids. CDR3 in DNA: TGTGCCAGCTCACCCGGAGGGTCGGACTACGAGCAGTACTTC. It codes for CASSPGGSDYEQYF.

The sample holds a few counts of this clonotype. This chain links TRBV7-3 with TRBJ2-1, with TRBD2 matching 9 bases. CDR1 and CDR2 (germline): SGHTA, FQGTGA. This CDR3 comprises 14 residues. The V and J ends lost 5 bases and 5 bases, in that order; junction bases with no gene match: 4. CDR3 in amino acids: CASSRGLANNEQFF. The CDR3 DNA reads TGTGCCAGCAGCCGGGGACTAGCCAACAATGAGCAGTTCTTC.

This clonotype was counted between two and nine times. The chain carries TRBV28 and TRBJ2-6; TRBD1 matches 9 bases. J gave up 1 base and V 1 base, and 14 bases lay outside the gene matches. This CDR3 region has 21 residues. Germline V gene data show CDR1 as MDHEN and CDR2 as SYDVKM. Here the CDR3 reads CASSLFPGGTGLISGANVLTF. The CDR3 DNA reads TGTGCCAGCAGTTTATTCCCCGGGGGGACAGGGCTCATATCTGGGGCCAACGTCCTGACTTTC.

In this sample, this clonotype turned up many times. As DNA, the CDR3 is TGTGCCAGCACCTTCTTGGACACCGGGGAGCTGTTTTTT. This translates into CASTFLDTGELFF. The chain is built from TRBV9 and TRBJ2-2; D gene unclear. The CDR3 loop spans 13 amino acids. The germline V and J ends were trimmed by 6 bases and 3 bases, with 9 bases remaining between them. Germline lookup yields CDR1 SGDLS and CDR2 YYNGEE. Filled out from reference TRBV9 and TRBJ2-2, the complete variable domain reads DSGVTQTPKHLITATGQRVTLRCSPRSGDLSVYWYQQSLDQGLQFLIQYYNGEERAKGNILERFSAQQFPDLHSELNLSSLELGDSALYFCASTFLDTGELFFGEGSRLTVL.

This clonotype was detected ten times or more. The V call is TRBV20-1, the J call TRBJ2-7; TRBD2 matches 14 bases. Germline assignment: CDR1 DFQATT and CDR2 SNEGSKA (reference sequence). The CDR3 has 15 amino acids. Trimming took 5 bases from V and 4 from J; bases not matched to a gene: 7. The CDR3 coding sequence is TGCAGTGCTCCAGGACTAGCGGGGGGATCGTACGAGCAGTACTTC. It is translated as CSAPGLAGGSYEQYF.

Of note for this clonotype: An end of the junction does not agree with germline; a read error may underlie this. The V and J genes are TRBV27 and TRBJ2-1, with TRBD2 matching 8 bases. This CDR3 has 16 residues. Looked up from germline, CDR1 is MNHEY and CDR2 is SMNVEV (reference sequence). CDR3 residues: CGSSLSGTSSYNEQFF. The CDR3 DNA follows: TGTGGCAGCAGTTTGTCCGGGACTAGCTCCTACAATGAGCAGTTCTTC.

The CDR3 nucleotides are TGCAGTGCTATAAGGGGCGTGAACACTGAAGCTTTCTTT. Its translation: CSAIRGVNTEAFF. The chain uses TRBV20-1 and TRBJ1-1; a weak D match, TRBD1 (5 bases). The CDR3 has 13 amino acids. V was cut by 4 bases and J by 0 bases, with 9 bases left in between. The germline V gene has CDR1 DFQATT and CDR2 SNEGSKA (reference sequence).

Ten or more counts support this clonotype. The chain couples TRBV27 to TRBJ2-7, with 8 bases aligning to TRBD1. J was trimmed by 6 bases and V by 8 bases; bases with no gene match: 9. CDR3 length equals 13 residues. The germline V gene has CDR1 MNHEY and CDR2 SMNVEV (reference sequence). The CDR3: CASSGTGQSEQYF. The CDR3 DNA follows: TGTGCCAGCTCCGGGACAGGTCAAAGCGAGCAGTACTTC.

The gene calls are TRBV23-1 and TRBJ2-7, with D unresolved. TRBV23-1 is classed as an ORF, of uncertain function. The CDR3 is 14 amino acids. V lost 7 bases and J 4 bases, leaving 17 bases between the germline ends. The CDR3 loop reads CASTPWYRPYEQYF. CDR3 DNA: TGCGCCAGCACCCCTTGGTACAGACCGTACGAGCAGTACTTC.

V gene TRBV5-1 combines with J gene TRBJ2-1, with D perhaps given as TRBD1 or TRBD2 (6 bases each). The germline CDR1 and CDR2 sequences are SGHRS and YFSETQ. V was clipped by 2 bases and J by 4 bases, with 19 bases between them. CDR3 length: 17 residues. In nucleotides, the CDR3 is TGCGCCAGCAGCTTCTCGGGGGTGGGGACACATTACAATGAGCAGTTCTTC. Protein: CASSFSGVGTHYNEQFF.

This sequence joins TRBV20-1 and TRBJ2-1, with TRBD2 matching over 14 bases. This CDR3 comprises 16 residues. The trim removed 4 bases at V and 2 bases at J, leaving 4 bases unmatched. The germline CDR1 and CDR2 sequences are DFQATT and SNEGSKA (reference sequence). The CDR3 nucleotides are TGCAGTGCTATTGGACTAGCGGGGGGTACCTACAATGAGCAGTTCTTC. As protein: CSAIGLAGGTYNEQFF.

The sample holds many counts of this clonotype. This sequence joins TRBV29-1 and TRBJ2-7; maybe TRBD1 (6 bases). V was clipped by 5 bases and J by 0 bases, with 11 bases between them. Germline-derived CDR1 and CDR2 are SQVTM and ANQGSEA. The CDR3 is 13 residues long. CDR3 sequence: CSVLTQGSYEQYF. DNA of the CDR3: TGCAGCGTTCTTACACAGGGCTCCTACGAGCAGTACTTC.

The V and J genes are TRBV9 and TRBJ2-1, with D possibly being TRBD1 or TRBD2 (5 bases each). Per the germline V gene, CDR1 is SGDLS and CDR2 is YYNGEE. This CDR3 has 16 residues. V lost 0 bases to trimming and J lost 0 bases, with 10 bases between them. This CDR3 reads CASSVVSGSSYNEQFF. The CDR3 nucleotides read TGTGCCAGCAGCGTAGTTTCAGGGAGCTCCTACAATGAGCAGTTCTTC.

The rearrangement links TRBV5-1 to TRBJ2-1; TRBD2 agrees at 7 bases. Germline CDR1 reads SGHRS; CDR2 reads YFSETQ. J was trimmed by 4 bases and V by 0 bases; bases with no gene match: 7. CDR3 size: 16 residues. The CDR3 sequence is CASSLAQRGDYNEQFF. As DNA, the CDR3 is TGCGCCAGCAGCTTGGCTCAGCGGGGAGATTACAATGAGCAGTTCTTC.

This clonotype appeared many times. The CDR3 loop is CASSFEHEQYF. The CDR3 DNA follows: TGTGCCAGCAGTTTTGAACACGAGCAGTACTTC. The chain couples TRBV12-3 or TRBV12-4 to TRBJ2-7; D gene ambiguous. This CDR3 is 11 amino acids long. Trimming shortened V by 3 bases and J by 5 bases, and 5 bases separated the two germline ends.

This clonotype has at least ten counts. The CDR3 reads CASSPRDPRVPETQYF. CDR3 DNA: TGTGCCAGCAGCCCGCGGGACCCGCGAGTTCCAGAGACCCAGTACTTC. The gene calls are TRBV5-5 and TRBJ2-5; a possible D gene is TRBD2 (6 bases). The germline V gene encodes CDR1 SGHKS and CDR2 YYEKEE (reference sequence). The CDR3 is made up of 16 amino acids. V was pared by 4 bases and J by 4 bases, with 20 bases between.

This clonotype was detected ten times or more. This chain links TRBV20-1 with TRBJ2-1, with D perhaps TRBD1 or TRBD2 (5 bases each). The length of the CDR3 is 13 residues. Trimming cost V 6 bases and J 4 bases, with 13 bases left between them. CDR1 DFQATT and CDR2 SNEGSKA come from the germline V gene (reference sequence). The chain's CDR3 is CSASRDPYNEQFF. Here the CDR3 DNA reads TGCAGTGCCAGCCGGGACCCTTACAATGAGCAGTTCTTC.

There are many counts of this clonotype. The V gene is TRBV5-6, the J gene TRBJ2-7, with D possibly called TRBD1 or TRBD2 (5 bases each). Germline loops: CDR1 SGHDT, CDR2 YYEEEE. Trimming took off 0 bases at V and 11 bases at J, with 12 bases between the two ends. The CDR3 covers 12 residues. CDR3 coding DNA: TGTGCCAGCAGCTTGGGGGACGCTAGGAAGTACTTC. It specifies CASSLGDARKYF.

This clonotype has at least ten counts. This chain joins TRBV12-3 or TRBV12-4 and TRBJ2-3; 10 bases map to TRBD2. This CDR3 is 15 amino acids long. Trimming cost V 2 bases and J 5 bases; bases outside gene matches: 4. The CDR3 nucleotides are TGTGCCAGCAGTTTATTGCTAGCGGGAGAAGATACGCAGTATTTT. Translation gives CASSLLLAGEDTQYF.